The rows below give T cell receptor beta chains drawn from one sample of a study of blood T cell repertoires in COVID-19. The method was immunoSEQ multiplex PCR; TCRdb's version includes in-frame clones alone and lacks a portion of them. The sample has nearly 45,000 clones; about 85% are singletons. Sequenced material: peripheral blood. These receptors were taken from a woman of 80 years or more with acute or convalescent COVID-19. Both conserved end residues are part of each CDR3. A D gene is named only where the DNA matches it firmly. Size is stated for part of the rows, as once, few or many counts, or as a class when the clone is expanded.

DNA: TGCGCCAGCAGCCACGGACAGGGGTCAGATACGCAGTATTTT
CDR3: CASSHGQGSDTQYF
V: TRBV5-1
length: 14
D: TRBD1
J: TRBJ2-3
size: -

DNA: TGTGCCAGCAGCTTACAGGGGGGCGCGGGGAATGAGCAGTTCTTC
CDR3: CASSLQGGAGNEQFF
V: TRBV16
length: 15
D: TRBD1
J: TRBJ2-1
size: -

DNA: TGCAGCGTTGCACAGCCGGGCACAGATACGCAGTATTTT
CDR3: CSVAQPGTDTQYF
V: TRBV29-1
length: 13
D: -
J: TRBJ2-3
size: -

DNA: TGTGCCATCAGTGTTACTAGCACAGATACGCAGTATTTT
CDR3: CAISVTSTDTQYF
V: TRBV10-3
length: 13
D: -
J: TRBJ2-3
size: -

DNA: TGTGCCAGCAGCCAAAGAACTAGCGGGAGGGCCAACGAGCAGTTCTTC
CDR3: CASSQRTSGRANEQFF
V: TRBV7-8
length: 16
D: TRBD2
J: TRBJ2-1
size: -

DNA: TGTGCCAGCAGCCAAGATTTCGGGGGTGCGGATACGCAGTATTTT
CDR3: CASSQDFGGADTQYF
V: TRBV3-1/TRBV3-2
length: 15
D: -
J: TRBJ2-3
size: -

DNA: TGTGCCAGCCGACCCGGGACAGGGGCCCTTGAGCAGTTCTTC
CDR3: CASRPGTGALEQFF
V: TRBV5-5
length: 14
D: TRBD1
J: TRBJ2-1
size: -

DNA: TGCGCCAGCAGTGACACAGGTTTTCAGCCCCAGCATTTT
CDR3: CASSDTGFQPQHF
V: TRBV10-2
length: 13
D: -
J: TRBJ1-5
size: -

DNA: TGTGCCAGCAGCCCTAGCGGGTTCGGTTACAATGAGCAGTTCTTC
CDR3: CASSPSGFGYNEQFF
V: TRBV7-9
length: 15
D: TRBD2
J: TRBJ2-1
size: -

DNA: TGTGCCAGCAGCGGCCGACAAGACTATGGCTACACCTTC
CDR3: CASSGRQDYGYTF
V: TRBV9
length: 13
D: -
J: TRBJ1-2
size: few

DNA: TGTGCCAGCAGCCTCAACACTGAAGCTTTCTTT
CDR3: CASSLNTEAFF
V: TRBV5-5
length: 11
D: -
J: TRBJ1-1
size: -

DNA: TGCGCCAGCAGTCCTGATAGGGGTGAGGATACGCAGTATTTT
CDR3: CASSPDRGEDTQYF
V: TRBV5-1
length: 14
D: -
J: TRBJ2-3
size: -

DNA: TGTGCCAGCAGCCAAGATCATGCTAGCGTGGATGAGCAGTTCTTC
CDR3: CASSQDHASVDEQFF
V: TRBV4-2
length: 15
D: -
J: TRBJ2-1
size: -

DNA: TGTGCCAGCAGCCCCCCCGGGATGATTCGCTCCTACAATGAGCAGTTCTTC
CDR3: CASSPPGMIRSYNEQFF
V: TRBV7-9
length: 17
D: -
J: TRBJ2-1
size: -

DNA: TGTGCCAGTAGTAAATGGGACAGCCCTACCGGCAATCAGCCCCAGCATTTT
CDR3: CASSKWDSPTGNQPQHF
V: TRBV19
length: 17
D: TRBD1
J: TRBJ1-5
size: -

DNA: TGCGCCAGCAGCCTGACAGATTATAGCAATCAGCCCCAGCATTTT
CDR3: CASSLTDYSNQPQHF
V: TRBV4-1
length: 15
D: -
J: TRBJ1-5
size: -

DNA: TGTGCCAGCAGCCCCCAAACGGGGACAGGGGCACCCTATGGCTACACCTTC
CDR3: CASSPQTGTGAPYGYTF
V: TRBV4-2
length: 17
D: TRBD1
J: TRBJ1-2
size: once

DNA: TGTGCCAGCAGCTTGCACCAGCGTCACGGGAATGAGCAGTTCTTC
CDR3: CASSLHQRHGNEQFF
V: TRBV5-4
length: 15
D: -
J: TRBJ2-1
size: -

DNA: TGTGCCAGCAGCCCTCCCGGGACATCTACTAGCACAGATACGCAGTATTTT
CDR3: CASSPPGTSTSTDTQYF
V: TRBV7-8
length: 17
D: -
J: TRBJ2-3
size: -

DNA: TGTGCCGCTGCGGGACTAGCGGGAGCGGAAGGGGCCAACGTCCTGACTTTC
CDR3: CAAAGLAGAEGANVLTF
V: TRBV19
length: 17
D: TRBD2
J: TRBJ2-6
size: -

DNA: TGTGCCAGCAGCAGGGCAGAGAAAGAGACCCAGTACTTC
CDR3: CASSRAEKETQYF
V: TRBV21-1
length: 13
D: -
J: TRBJ2-5
size: -

DNA: TGTGCCAGCAGCCCTGGGACTAGCGGGGCATACGAGCAGTACTTC
CDR3: CASSPGTSGAYEQYF
V: TRBV3-1/TRBV3-2
length: 15
D: TRBD2
J: TRBJ2-7
size: -

DNA: TGTGCCAGCAGTAGCGGTGCGAGCTCCTACAATGAGCAGTTCTTC
CDR3: CASSSGASSYNEQFF
V: TRBV2
length: 15
D: -
J: TRBJ2-1
size: -

DNA: TGTGCCAGCAAAAAGGTGGAAGGGGAGGGTGGCTACACCTTC
CDR3: CASKKVEGEGGYTF
V: TRBV2
length: 14
D: -
J: TRBJ1-2
size: few

DNA: TGCGCCAGCAGCCAAGAGGTAACAGCACAAGAGACCCAGTACTTC
CDR3: CASSQEVTAQETQYF
V: TRBV4-1
length: 15
D: -
J: TRBJ2-5
size: once

DNA: TGTGCCTGGGGACAGGGAAGAAACACCATATATTTT
CDR3: CAWGQGRNTIYF
V: TRBV30
length: 12
D: TRBD1
J: TRBJ1-3
size: -

DNA: TGTGCCAGCAGCGTAGGAACTAGCGGGGGGACCCAGTACTTC
CDR3: CASSVGTSGGTQYF
V: TRBV9
length: 14
D: TRBD2
J: TRBJ2-5
size: -

DNA: TGTGCCAGCAGCTTAGATCAAGGGGCCCAAGAGACCCAGTACTTC
CDR3: CASSLDQGAQETQYF
V: TRBV11-2
length: 15
D: -
J: TRBJ2-5
size: -

DNA: TGTGCCAGCTCACCCAACCTTAACAGGGGAGGCATTCAGTACTTC
CDR3: CASSPNLNRGGIQYF
V: TRBV18
length: 15
D: -
J: TRBJ2-4
size: -

DNA: TGTGCCAGCAGCTTAGGCGGGACAGGTATTAGGTTGGAGCTGTTTTTT
CDR3: CASSLGGTGIRLELFF
V: TRBV7-9
length: 16
D: TRBD1
J: TRBJ2-2
size: -

DNA: TGTGCCTGGAGGCCCAGGGGGCCAAATCAGCCCCAGCATTTT
CDR3: CAWRPRGPNQPQHF
V: TRBV30
length: 14
D: TRBD1
J: TRBJ1-5
size: -

DNA: TGTGCCTGGAGTGGGCCTCGGGGTGGCAATCAGCCCCAGCATTTT
CDR3: CAWSGPRGGNQPQHF
V: TRBV30
length: 15
D: -
J: TRBJ1-5
size: few

DNA: TGTGCCAGTAGTATGAGGTACCTTGCTGAAGCTTTCTTT
CDR3: CASSMRYLAEAFF
V: TRBV19
length: 13
D: -
J: TRBJ1-1
size: many

DNA: TGTGCCAGCAGCACGTCTAGCGGGGACTACGAGCAGTACTTC
CDR3: CASSTSSGDYEQYF
V: TRBV5-4
length: 14
D: TRBD2
J: TRBJ2-7
size: -

DNA: TGTGCCAGCAGCCAGAGGGTTGGGACAGATACGCAGTATTTT
CDR3: CASSQRVGTDTQYF
V: TRBV6-5
length: 14
D: -
J: TRBJ2-3
size: -

DNA: TGTGCCAGCTCACTGTTGCGGGAGGCCGGCGAGCAGTACTTC
CDR3: CASSLLREAGEQYF
V: TRBV18
length: 14
D: TRBD2
J: TRBJ2-7
size: once

DNA: TGTGCCAGCGAGGCGGATAATTCACCCCTCCACTTT
CDR3: CASEADNSPLHF
V: TRBV28
length: 12
D: -
J: TRBJ1-6
size: once

DNA: TGTGCCAGCAGCTTAGACCCGGGAGGGGGGAGCTACGAGCAGTACTTC
CDR3: CASSLDPGGGSYEQYF
V: TRBV7-9
length: 16
D: TRBD2
J: TRBJ2-7
size: -

DNA: TGTGCCAGCAGTGAAGGCAGGGTGGGTGGCTACACCTTC
CDR3: CASSEGRVGGYTF
V: TRBV6-1
length: 13
D: -
J: TRBJ1-2
size: -

DNA: TGTGCCAGTACTCAGGGTTGGGGAAGCAATCAGCCCCAGCATTTT
CDR3: CASTQGWGSNQPQHF
V: TRBV19
length: 15
D: -
J: TRBJ1-5
size: -

DNA: TGTGCCAGCAGCTTTGGACAGGGAACTAATGAAAAACTGTTTTTT
CDR3: CASSFGQGTNEKLFF
V: TRBV5-6
length: 15
D: TRBD1
J: TRBJ1-4
size: -

DNA: TGTGCCAGCAGCTTAAGGGGGCCTGTCTACGAGCAGTACTTC
CDR3: CASSLRGPVYEQYF
V: TRBV11-1
length: 14
D: TRBD1
J: TRBJ2-7
size: -

DNA: TGTGCCAGCAATCTGGACAGGGGAAGGCAGTTCTTC
CDR3: CASNLDRGRQFF
V: TRBV2
length: 12
D: TRBD1
J: TRBJ2-1
size: -

DNA: TGTGCCAGCAGCGCCTCGACAGTTACCTACGAGCAGTACTTC
CDR3: CASSASTVTYEQYF
V: TRBV3-1/TRBV3-2
length: 14
D: -
J: TRBJ2-7
size: few

DNA: TGTGCCAGCTCGGACATGACGGATGAGCAGTTCTTC
CDR3: CASSDMTDEQFF
V: TRBV18
length: 12
D: -
J: TRBJ2-1
size: -

DNA: TGCGCCAGCAGCCAAGGAGAATATAGCAATCAGCCCCAGCATTTT
CDR3: CASSQGEYSNQPQHF
V: TRBV4-1
length: 15
D: -
J: TRBJ1-5
size: -

DNA: TGTGCCATCAGTCCTAGCGGGATGTCGTACAATGAGCAGTTCTTC
CDR3: CAISPSGMSYNEQFF
V: TRBV10-3
length: 15
D: TRBD2
J: TRBJ2-1
size: -

DNA: TGTGCCAGCAGCGACACGAAGAAGTCTAACTATGGCTACACCTTC
CDR3: CASSDTKKSNYGYTF
V: TRBV3-1/TRBV3-2
length: 15
D: -
J: TRBJ1-2
size: -

DNA: TGTGCCACCAGCAGCGCTAGCGGGAGAGTTCGGGAGACCCAGTACTTC
CDR3: CATSSASGRVRETQYF
V: TRBV15
length: 16
D: TRBD2
J: TRBJ2-5
size: -

DNA: TGTGCCAGCAGCTTCCCGGGTTCTTATGGCTACACCTTC
CDR3: CASSFPGSYGYTF
V: TRBV5-4
length: 13
D: -
J: TRBJ1-2
size: -

DNA: TGTGCCATCAGTGAGTCCCTAGCGGCCTACAATGAGCAGTTCTTC
CDR3: CAISESLAAYNEQFF
V: TRBV10-3
length: 15
D: TRBD2
J: TRBJ2-1
size: -

DNA: TGTGCCAGTAGTGAAGGGGCCTCTAACACCGGGGAGCTGTTTTTT
CDR3: CASSEGASNTGELFF
V: TRBV19
length: 15
D: -
J: TRBJ2-2
size: -

DNA: TGTGCCAGCGGTTACAGATGGGACACTGAAGCTTTCTTT
CDR3: CASGYRWDTEAFF
V: TRBV5-5
length: 13
D: -
J: TRBJ1-1
size: -

DNA: TGTGCCAGCAGCTTAGTTGGCGGGTACAATGAGCAGTTCTTC
CDR3: CASSLVGGYNEQFF
V: TRBV7-2
length: 14
D: -
J: TRBJ2-1
size: -

DNA: TGTGCCAGTAGGGGGGGACTAGCGGGTAACAATGAGCAGTTCTTC
CDR3: CASRGGLAGNNEQFF
V: TRBV19
length: 15
D: TRBD2
J: TRBJ2-1
size: few